What follows is one T cell receptor beta chain and its context. Its antigen is not identified. The data were obtained in a study of metastatic and nonmetastatic thyroid tumors. Patients were all untreated before their thyroid surgery. General study points: Compared with benign nodules, malignant thyroid tumors were reported to have significantly higher TCR beta diversity in both blood and tumor.

Per the original methods: A classifier for distant metastasis in papillary thyroid cancer was constructed using CDR3 differences observed across clinicopathological groups. MiXCR reprocessed the PCR reads for TCRdb. The V and J calls follow TCRdb's processing rather than the paper's. The sample includes 21,000 or so clones, approximately 12% seen only once; the top ten take about 6%. The CDR3 covers 13 residues. Trimming pared 5 bases from V and 3 bases from J, leaving 11 bases between. CDR1 is MDHEN, CDR2 SYDVKM, per germline. This chain links TRBV28 with TRBJ2-7; D might be TRBD2 (5 bases). Sequencing was performed on blood. This sequence was found in a male donor with papillary thyroid cancer or a benign thyroid nodule (not recorded which). Some clones in this sample may be carry-over from other donors' samples. The CDR3 loop is CASSITSIYEQYF. DNA for the CDR3: TGTGCCAGCAGTATTACTAGTATCTACGAGCAGTACTTC.